Listed below are T cell receptor beta chains from one sample, sequenced in a study of T cells in Graves' hyperthyroidism and ophthalmopathy. One entry per CDR3 protein, called by TCRdb with MiXCR from the multiplex PCR reads. This table holds around 560,000 distinct CDR3 sequences, 16% found once. Sequences were obtained from blood. These receptors all stem from a woman aged 18-35 years with Graves' hyperthyroidism. The CDR3 runs from the conserved cysteine through the conserved F or W. A D gene is named only where the DNA matches it firmly. Rows give clone size only sometimes, using once, few, many, or a class for an expanded clone.

size,V,J,D,DNA,CDR3
many,TRBV12-3/TRBV12-4,TRBJ1-5,-,TGTGCCAGCAGTTTAGGGAATAGCAATCAGCCCCAGCATTTT,CASSLGNSNQPQHF
few,TRBV6-1,TRBJ2-7,-,TGTGCCAGCAGTGAAATAGGGGGGGCCTCCTACGAGCAGTACTTC,CASSEIGGASYEQYF
-,TRBV6-2/TRBV6-3,TRBJ1-6,-,TGTGCCTCCAGGGCCGGGGGCCCCTCCTATAATTCACCCCTCCACTTT,CASRAGGPSYNSPLHF
many,TRBV4-1,TRBJ2-7,-,TGTGCCAGCAGCCCTCGCGTATCCTACGAGCAGTACTTC,CASSPRVSYEQYF
few,TRBV20-1,TRBJ2-3,TRBD1,TGCAGTGCCAAACAGGGGGCGGGTGGCCCAGATACGCAGTATTTT,CSAKQGAGGPDTQYF
many,TRBV5-1,TRBJ1-1,TRBD1,TGCGCCAGCTGGGGGACAGGGAGAACTGAAGCTTTCTTT,CASWGTGRTEAFF
-,TRBV24-1,TRBJ2-1,-,TGTGCCACCAGTATGGGGGGGGCCTTGAATGAGCAGTTCTTC,CATSMGGALNEQFF
-,TRBV19,TRBJ2-7,TRBD1,TGTGCCAGTAGTATCCTGCCGGGACAGGGTTCCTACGAGCAGTACTTC,CASSILPGQGSYEQYF
-,TRBV19,TRBJ2-6,-,TGTGCCAGTAGGTACTCTGGGGCCAACGTCCTGACTTTC,CASRYSGANVLTF
many,TRBV28,TRBJ2-5,-,TGTGCCAGCACCCGGGGCGGGTTCCAAGAGACCCAGTACTTC,CASTRGGFQETQYF
-,TRBV2,TRBJ2-2,-,TGTGCCAGCGTGAGGGGGTATACCGGGGAGCTGTTTTTT,CASVRGYTGELFF
few,TRBV20-1,TRBJ1-5,-,TGCAGTGCTAGAGATGGGGGCCAGCCCCAGCATTTT,CSARDGGQPQHF
-,TRBV12-3/TRBV12-4,TRBJ1-4,-,TGTGCCAGCAGTTTTACGGGGCAGAAAAATGAAAAACTGTTTTTT,CASSFTGQKNEKLFF
many,TRBV11-1,TRBJ2-5,-,TGTGCCAGCAGCTTAGGGATGTGGGTCCGAGAGACCCAGTACTTC,CASSLGMWVRETQYF
-,TRBV29-1,TRBJ2-1,TRBD2,TGCAGCGTTGACCCCGGGGGGGGATCCTACAATGAGCAGTTCTTC,CSVDPGGGSYNEQFF
-,TRBV4-1,TRBJ2-3,-,TGCGCCAGCAGCCTGACACCGAACCAGGGGGATACGCAGTATTTT,CASSLTPNQGDTQYF
few,TRBV28,TRBJ2-6,TRBD2,TGTGCCAGCACCTCCCCGGGGGGGCCATTCCCCCGCTCTGGGGCCAACGTCCTGACTTTC,CASTSPGGPFPRSGANVLTF
-,TRBV6-4,TRBJ2-7,TRBD1,TGTGCCAGCAGTGACCCCCCCCCGGGACAGGCACCCCGCGAGCAGTACTTC,CASSDPPPGQAPREQYF
many,TRBV28,TRBJ2-5,-,TGTGCCAGCAGCGAGACTAGTTTTGAGACCCAGTACTTC,CASSETSFETQYF
-,TRBV11-2,TRBJ2-5,TRBD2,TGTGCCAGCAGCTTTGGACTAGCGGGAGACGAGACCCGGTACTTC,CASSFGLAGDETRYF
-,TRBV6-2/TRBV6-3,TRBJ2-7,TRBD2,TGTGCCAGCAGTTACTCGATTCCGAAGGTACTACGTGAAGCGGGATTTAAATTCTACGAGCAGTACTTC,CASSYSIPKVLREAGFKFYEQYF
-,TRBV27,TRBJ2-5,-,TGTGCCAGCAGTTTGGGTATCGAAGAGACCCAGTACTTC,CASSLGIEETQYF
few,TRBV28,TRBJ2-1,-,TGTGCCAGCAGTAAACACAATGAGCAGTTCTTC,CASSKHNEQFF
-,TRBV12-5,TRBJ2-6,-,TGTGCTAGTGGTTTTAGGACCGGTCTGGCCAACGTCCTGACTTTC,CASGFRTGLANVLTF
many,TRBV12-3/TRBV12-4,TRBJ1-1,-,TGTGCCAGCAGTTTAAGTGGGAGTATGAACACTGAAGCTTTCTTT,CASSLSGSMNTEAFF